This entry lists 5 T cell receptor beta chains sequenced from one sample in a study of blood T cell repertoires in COVID-19 (dated by TCRdb to about 2020). Library preparation employed the immunoSEQ multiplex PCR assay. Here the immuneACCESS table is served through TCRdb, limited to in-frame sequences with V and J called. Missing clones are a known gap in these copies; in checked studies unresolved V genes cover under half, and the rest lacks a known reason. The sample includes roughly 220,000 clones, with 65% to 85% observed a single time. Of the sample, 2% to 2.5% falls within the top ten clones. The sample consisted of peripheral blood. All receptors come from a woman aged 55-69 years with acute or convalescent COVID-19.

V and J are TRBV6-1 and TRBJ1-1, with D tentatively TRBD1 (6 bases). V dropped 4 bases and J dropped 1 base, with 19 bases sitting between them. Germline V gives CDR1 MNHNS, CDR2 SASEGT. CDR3 length: 17 amino acids. CDR3 loop: CASSVHLTGLENTEAFF. CDR3 sequence (DNA): TGTGCCAGCAGTGTACACTTAACAGGGTTGGAGAACACTGAAGCTTTCTTT.

The rearrangement uses TRBV10-3 and TRBJ1-5; a possible D gene is TRBD1 (6 bases). Germline CDR1 ENHRY, CDR2 SYGVKD. The CDR3 extends over 13 amino acids. Trimming removed 4 bases at V and 3 bases at J, with 7 bases between. CDR3 DNA sequence: TGTGCCATCAGTGGGACAGCCAATCAGCCCCAGCATTTT. It encodes CAISGTANQPQHF.

CDR3 sequence reads: CASSRAGTLNTGELFF. CDR3 nucleotide sequence: TGTGCCAGCAGCCGGGCCGGGACATTGAACACCGGGGAGCTGTTTTTT. The V and J genes are TRBV7-2 and TRBJ2-2, with D possibly being TRBD1 (6 bases). Trimming removed 5 bases from V and 1 base from J, with 14 bases in between. This CDR3 region has 16 residues. Germline assignment: CDR1 SGHTA and CDR2 FQGNSA.

J is TRBJ1-1 and V is TRBV15; D may be TRBD1 (5 bases). Between the trimmed V and J ends, which lost 1 base and 0 bases, there was a span of 9 bases. Germline lookup yields CDR1 LNHNV and CDR2 YYDKDF (reference sequence). The CDR3 covers 15 residues. The DNA for the CDR3 is TGTGCCACCAGCAGAGTTCGACAGCTGAACACTGAAGCTTTCTTT. The encoded protein is CATSRVRQLNTEAFF.

This chain links TRBV2 with TRBJ1-6; 7 nucleotides align to TRBD1. The CDR3 sequence is 15 residues long. Germline loops: CDR1 SNHLY, CDR2 FYNNEI. V shed 7 bases and J 2 bases; nucleotides not matched to a gene: 5. This chain's CDR3 is CASTPTGTYNSPLHF. The DNA of the CDR3 is TGTGCCAGCACCCCGACAGGGACCTATAATTCACCCCTCCACTTT.